This T cell receptor beta chain is from a study of molecular identifiers for immune sequencing clone quantification. Findings and caveats of the study: For effector cells, clones above 20 RNA copies held over 98% of molecules; for naive cells, under 1%.

This clonotype was observed many times. Its antigen remains unknown. The CDR3 loop spans 15 amino acids. Germline V gene lookup returns CDR1 SEHNR and CDR2 FQNEAQ (reference sequence). The ends were cut back, 4 bases at V and 2 bases at J, with 15 bases in the middle. Listed TCR primers and previously described methods were used for bulk TCR libraries. MiXCR was run by TCRdb on the PCR reads, yielding one entry per CDR3 protein. The sample holds under 800,000 distinct CDR3 sequences; roughly 27% are singletons and the top ten take 0.7% to 0.95%. The gene calls are TRBV7-9 and TRBJ2-7, with D hard to call. The sample was naive CD8+ T cells from blood, with Jurkat cell RNA spiked in. Regarding subset: FACS-sorted CD8+CD4-CCR7+CD45RA+ naive T cells. The sequence came from a human donor in good health. Some libraries in this study had Jurkat cell RNA spiked in. CDR3 region: CASSSGPDGTYEQYF. CDR3 nucleotide sequence: TGTGCCAGCAGCTCGGGCCCGGACGGAACCTACGAGCAGTACTTC.